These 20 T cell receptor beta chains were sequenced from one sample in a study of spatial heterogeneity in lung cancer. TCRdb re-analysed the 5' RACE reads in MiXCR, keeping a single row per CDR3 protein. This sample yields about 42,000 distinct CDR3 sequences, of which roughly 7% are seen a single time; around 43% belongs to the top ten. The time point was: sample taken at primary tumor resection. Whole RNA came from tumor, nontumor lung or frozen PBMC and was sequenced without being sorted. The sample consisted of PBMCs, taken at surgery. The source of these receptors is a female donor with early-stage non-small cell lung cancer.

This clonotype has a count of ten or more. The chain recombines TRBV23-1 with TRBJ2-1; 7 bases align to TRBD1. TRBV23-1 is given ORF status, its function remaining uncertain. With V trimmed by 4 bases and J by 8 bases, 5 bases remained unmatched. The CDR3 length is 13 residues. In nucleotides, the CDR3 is TGCGCCAGCAGTCCTGACAGGGACCATGAGCAGTTCTTC. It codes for CASSPDRDHEQFF.

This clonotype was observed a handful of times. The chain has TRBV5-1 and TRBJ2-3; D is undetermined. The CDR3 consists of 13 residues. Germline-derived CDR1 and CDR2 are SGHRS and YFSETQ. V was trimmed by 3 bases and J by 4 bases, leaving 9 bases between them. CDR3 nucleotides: TGCGCCAGCAGCTCTATACCGGCAGATACGCAGTATTTT. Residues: CASSSIPADTQYF.

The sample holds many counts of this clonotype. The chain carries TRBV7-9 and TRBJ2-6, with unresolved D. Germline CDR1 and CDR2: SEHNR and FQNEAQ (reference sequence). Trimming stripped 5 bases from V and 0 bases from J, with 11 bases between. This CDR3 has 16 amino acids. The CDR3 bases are TGTGCCAGCAGCCTAGTCCCCCCCTCTGGGGCCAACGTCCTGACTTTC. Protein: CASSLVPPSGANVLTF.

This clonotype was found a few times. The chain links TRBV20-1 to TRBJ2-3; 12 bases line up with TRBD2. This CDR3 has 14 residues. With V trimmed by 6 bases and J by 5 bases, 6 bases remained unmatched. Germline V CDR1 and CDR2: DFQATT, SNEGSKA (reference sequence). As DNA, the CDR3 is TGCAGTGCCAGAAAGACTAGCGGGGGAGATACGCAGTATTTT. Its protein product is CSARKTSGGDTQYF.

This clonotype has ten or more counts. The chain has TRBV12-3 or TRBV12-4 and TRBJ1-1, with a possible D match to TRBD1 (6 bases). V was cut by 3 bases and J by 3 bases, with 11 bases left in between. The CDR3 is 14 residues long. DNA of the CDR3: TGTGCCAGCAGTTTTACAGGGCCAGACACTGAAGCTTTCTTT. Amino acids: CASSFTGPDTEAFF.

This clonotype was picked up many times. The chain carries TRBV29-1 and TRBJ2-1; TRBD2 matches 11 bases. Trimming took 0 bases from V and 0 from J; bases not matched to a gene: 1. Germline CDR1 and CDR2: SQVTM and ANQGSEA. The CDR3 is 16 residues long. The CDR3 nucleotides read TGCAGCGTTGAAGAAGGGACTAGCGGCTCCTACAATGAGCAGTTCTTC. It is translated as CSVEEGTSGSYNEQFF.

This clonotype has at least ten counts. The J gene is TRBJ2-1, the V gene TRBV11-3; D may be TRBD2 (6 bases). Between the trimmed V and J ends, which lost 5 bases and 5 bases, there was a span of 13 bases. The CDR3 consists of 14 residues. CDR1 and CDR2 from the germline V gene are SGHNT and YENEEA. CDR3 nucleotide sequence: TGTGCCAGCAGCACCTCCGGGACTCACAATGAGCAGTTCTTC. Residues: CASSTSGTHNEQFF.

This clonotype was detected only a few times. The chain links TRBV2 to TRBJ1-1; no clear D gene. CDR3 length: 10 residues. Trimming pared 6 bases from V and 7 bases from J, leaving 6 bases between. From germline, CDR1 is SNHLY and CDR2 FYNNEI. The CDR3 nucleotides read TGTGCCAGCAGGGTCCGTGAAGCTTTCTTT. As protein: CASRVREAFF.

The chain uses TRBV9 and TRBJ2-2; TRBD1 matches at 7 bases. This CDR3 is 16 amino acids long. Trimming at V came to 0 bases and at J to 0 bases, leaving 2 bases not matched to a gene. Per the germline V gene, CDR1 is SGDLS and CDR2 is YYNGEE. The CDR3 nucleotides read TGTGCCAGCAGCGTAGAGGGGGCCTCGAACACCGGGGAGCTGTTTTTT. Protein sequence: CASSVEGASNTGELFF.

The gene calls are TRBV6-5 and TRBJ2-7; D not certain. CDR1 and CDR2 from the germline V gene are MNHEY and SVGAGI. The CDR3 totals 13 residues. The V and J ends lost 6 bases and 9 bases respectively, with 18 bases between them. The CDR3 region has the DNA TGTGCCAGCAGCCAGGCCGGGCTGCCGGGGCAGTACTTC. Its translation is CASSQAGLPGQYF.

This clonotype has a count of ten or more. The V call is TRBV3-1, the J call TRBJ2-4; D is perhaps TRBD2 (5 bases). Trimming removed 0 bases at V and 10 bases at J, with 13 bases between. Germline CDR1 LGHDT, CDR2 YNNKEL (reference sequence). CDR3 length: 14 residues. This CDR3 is CASSQEAPGGIQYF. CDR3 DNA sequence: TGTGCCAGCAGCCAAGAAGCCCCAGGAGGAATTCAGTACTTC.

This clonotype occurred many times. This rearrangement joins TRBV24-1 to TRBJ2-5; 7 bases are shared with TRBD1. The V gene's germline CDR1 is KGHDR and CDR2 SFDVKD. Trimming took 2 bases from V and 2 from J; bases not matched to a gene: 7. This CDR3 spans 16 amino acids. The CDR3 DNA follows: TGTGCCACCAGTGATTACAGGGGTGCCCTTCAAGAGACCCAGTACTTC. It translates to CATSDYRGALQETQYF.

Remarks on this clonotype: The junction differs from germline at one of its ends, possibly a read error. The CDR3 sequence is CASSQTGLANGELFF. The CDR3 DNA reads TGTGCCAGCAGCCAAACGGGACTAGCAAACGGGGAACTGTTTTTT. The chain combines TRBV11-2 with TRBJ2-2; 9 bases fit TRBD2. Germline V gene sequence: CDR1 SGHAT, CDR2 FQNNGV. This CDR3 spans 15 amino acids.

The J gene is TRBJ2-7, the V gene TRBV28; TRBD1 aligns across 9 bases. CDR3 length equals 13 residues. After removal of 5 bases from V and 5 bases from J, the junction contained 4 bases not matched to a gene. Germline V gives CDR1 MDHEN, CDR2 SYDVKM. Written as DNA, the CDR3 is TGTGCCAGCAGTCCATGGACAGGGGACGAGCAGTACTTC. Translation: CASSPWTGDEQYF.

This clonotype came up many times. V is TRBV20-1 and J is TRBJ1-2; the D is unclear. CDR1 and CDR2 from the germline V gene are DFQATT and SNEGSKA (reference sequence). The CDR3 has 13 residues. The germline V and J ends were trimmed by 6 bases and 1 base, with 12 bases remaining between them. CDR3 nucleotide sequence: TGCAGTGCCCCCGGACCGATTAACTATGGCTACACCTTC. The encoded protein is CSAPGPINYGYTF.

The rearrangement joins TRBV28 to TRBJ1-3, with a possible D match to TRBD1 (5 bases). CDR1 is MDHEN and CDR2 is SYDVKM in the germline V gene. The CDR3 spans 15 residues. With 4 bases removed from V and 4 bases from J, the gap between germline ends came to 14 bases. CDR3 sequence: CASSYALGQGNTIYF. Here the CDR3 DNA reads TGTGCCAGCAGTTATGCATTGGGGCAGGGAAACACCATATATTTT.

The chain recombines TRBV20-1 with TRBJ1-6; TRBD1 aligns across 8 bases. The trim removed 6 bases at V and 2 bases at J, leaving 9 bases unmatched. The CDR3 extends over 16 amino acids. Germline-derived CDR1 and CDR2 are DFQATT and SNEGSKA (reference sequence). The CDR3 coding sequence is TGCAGTGCCCCGGACAGGGAATACACCTATAATTCACCCCTCCACTTT. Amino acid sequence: CSAPDREYTYNSPLHF.

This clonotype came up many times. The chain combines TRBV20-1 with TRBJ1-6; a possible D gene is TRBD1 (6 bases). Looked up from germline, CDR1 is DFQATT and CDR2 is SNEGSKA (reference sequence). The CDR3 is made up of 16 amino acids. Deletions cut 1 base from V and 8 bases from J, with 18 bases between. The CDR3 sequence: CSARVVSRTVDSPLHF. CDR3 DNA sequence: TGCAGTGCTAGAGTTGTCAGTCGGACAGTAGATTCACCCCTCCACTTT.

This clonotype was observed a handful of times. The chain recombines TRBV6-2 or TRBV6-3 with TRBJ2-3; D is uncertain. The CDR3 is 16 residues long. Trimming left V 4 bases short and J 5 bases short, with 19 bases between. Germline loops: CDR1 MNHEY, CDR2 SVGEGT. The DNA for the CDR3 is TGTGCCAGCAGTTCCCGATTGACACCCCAGAAAGATACGCAGTATTTT. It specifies CASSSRLTPQKDTQYF.

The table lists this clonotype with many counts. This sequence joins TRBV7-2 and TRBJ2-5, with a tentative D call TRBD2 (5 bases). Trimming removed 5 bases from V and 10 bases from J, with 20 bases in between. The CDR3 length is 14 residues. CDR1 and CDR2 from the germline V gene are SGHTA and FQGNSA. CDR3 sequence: CASSVPSTGRGQYF. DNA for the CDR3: TGTGCCAGCAGCGTGCCTTCGACGGGGAGAGGCCAGTACTTC.